The 28 T cell receptor beta chains below were found in one sample sequenced in a study of early T cells in non-severe SARS-CoV-2 infection. MiXCR, applied by TCRdb to the 5' RACE reads, yields one record per CDR3 protein. The sample has around 23,000 distinct CDR3 sequences, roughly 5% seen once. The source material was whole blood. The receptors stem from an adult who was a healthcare worker with PCR-confirmed SARS-CoV-2 infection or an uninfected control (not recorded which).

This clonotype has more than one count but fewer than ten. The chain carries TRBV29-1 and TRBJ2-3, with 7 nucleotides matching TRBD1. The V gene's germline CDR1 is SQVTM and CDR2 ANQGSEA. V shed 7 bases and J 1 base; nucleotides not matched to a gene: 8. The CDR3 has 14 residues. CDR3 bases: TGCAGCGGCCGACAGGGCAGCGGCACAGATACGCAGTATTTT. Protein sequence: CSGRQGSGTDTQYF.

Notes on this clonotype: A much larger clone differs by one base, so this may be a read error. The chain combines TRBV6-5 with TRBJ1-1, with D unclear. The CDR3 sequence is 14 residues long. Germline V gene data show CDR1 as MNHEY and CDR2 as SVGAGI. The ends were cut back, 2 bases at V and 5 bases at J, with 12 bases in the middle. The CDR3 sequence: CASSYHPRGTEAFF. CDR3 sequence (DNA): TGTGCCAGCAGTTACCACCCTAGAGGGACTGAAGCTTTCTTT.

In this sample, this clonotype turned up many times. The rearrangement uses TRBV4-2 and TRBJ2-1; 16 bases match TRBD2. Trimming removed 4 bases from V and 9 bases from J; junction bases left unmatched: 12. CDR3 size: 18 residues. Germline CDR1 and CDR2: LGHNA and YNFKEQ. CDR3 loop: CASSRGVRGLAGGVEQFF. CDR3 sequence (DNA): TGTGCCAGCAGCCGAGGCGTTCGGGGACTAGCGGGAGGGGTTGAGCAGTTCTTC.

The genes are TRBV4-1 and TRBJ1-3; D is possibly TRBD1 (5 bases). CDR3 size: 16 residues. CDR1 and CDR2 from the germline V gene are MGHRA and YSYEKL. V was trimmed by 3 bases and J by 2 bases, leaving 14 bases between them. The CDR3 DNA is TGCGCCAGCAGCCAGAATTCAGGGATAACTGGAAACACCATATATTTT. Translated: CASSQNSGITGNTIYF.

In its sample, this clonotype was seen many times. This chain links TRBV6-6 with TRBJ2-7; D gene unclear. Trimming cost V 0 bases and J 1 base, with 19 bases left between them. The CDR3 is made up of 18 amino acids. Per the germline V gene, CDR1 is MNHNY and CDR2 is SVGAGI (reference sequence). CDR3 region: CASSYSPLDLTNSYEQYV. CDR3 nucleotides: TGTGCCAGCAGTTACTCCCCTCTTGACCTAACCAATTCCTACGAGCAGTACGTC.

Ten or more counts support this clonotype. The chain combines TRBV29-1 with TRBJ2-7, with 9 bases aligning to TRBD1. The germline gives CDR1 SQVTM, CDR2 ANQGSEA. V lost 7 bases and J lost 3; bases outside the gene matches: 7. The CDR3 is made up of 13 amino acids. The CDR3 here is CSGLTGGNYEQYF. CDR3 DNA: TGCAGCGGCCTAACAGGGGGCAACTACGAGCAGTACTTC.

This sequence joins TRBV4-1 and TRBJ2-3; the D gene is possibly TRBD1 (6 bases). Germline V gives CDR1 MGHRA, CDR2 YSYEKL. CDR3 size: 15 residues. The V gene lost 3 bases and the J gene lost 0 bases, with 10 bases spanning the gap. The CDR3 region has the DNA TGCGCCAGCAGCCACCCCAGGGGTAGCACAGATACGCAGTATTTT. It codes for CASSHPRGSTDTQYF.

This clonotype occurred many times. This chain uses TRBV18 with TRBJ2-6; TRBD1 aligns across 11 bases. Per germline, CDR1 KGHSH and CDR2 LQKENI. V gave up 3 bases and J gave up 1 base; unmatched junction bases: 5. There are 18 residues in the CDR3. CDR3 nucleotides: TGTGCCAGCTCACCGGGACAGGGGGGAACATCTGGGGCCAACGTCCTGACTTTC. Residues: CASSPGQGGTSGANVLTF.

The sample holds many counts of this clonotype. V usage is TRBV4-1 and J usage is TRBJ2-2, with 7 bases matching TRBD1. CDR3 size: 15 residues. The germline CDR1 and CDR2 sequences are MGHRA and YSYEKL. Trimming removed 4 bases from V and 3 bases from J; junction bases left unmatched: 5. Written as DNA, the CDR3 is TGCGCCAGCAGCCGCCCAGACAGGGACACCGGGGAGCTGTTTTTT. This encodes CASSRPDRDTGELFF.

The rearrangement links TRBV20-1 to TRBJ2-1; D is perhaps TRBD2 (6 bases). Trimming removed 4 bases from V and 6 bases from J, with 10 bases in between. Germline V gene lookup returns CDR1 DFQATT and CDR2 SNEGSKA (reference sequence). The CDR3 is 12 amino acids. Here the CDR3 reads CSATGSVNEQFF. The CDR3 DNA follows: TGCAGTGCTACCGGGAGCGTCAATGAGCAGTTCTTC.

This clonotype was seen a few times. The chain has TRBV6-6 and TRBJ2-1; D gene unclear. Trimming took off 2 bases at V and 4 bases at J, with 9 bases between the two ends. The CDR3 spans 14 residues. Germline loops: CDR1 MNHNY, CDR2 SVGAGI (reference sequence). The CDR3 DNA reads as TGTGCCAGCAGTTACCTGGCAATGTACAATGAGCAGTTCTTC. Protein product: CASSYLAMYNEQFF.

This chain uses TRBV18 with TRBJ1-1; tentatively, D is TRBD1 (6 bases). The CDR3 is made up of 13 amino acids. With 2 bases removed from V and 10 bases from J, the gap between germline ends came to 14 bases. CDR1 is KGHSH, CDR2 LQKENI, per germline. DNA for the CDR3: TGTGCCAGCTCACCAGGGAACGAGGGGGTAGCTTTCTTT. Translation: CASSPGNEGVAFF.

This clonotype was detected ten times or more. The chain joins TRBV7-9 to TRBJ2-5, with TRBD2 identical over 13 bases. Trimming took 3 bases from V and 5 from J; bases not matched to a gene: 6. This CDR3 is built from 16 residues. Germline CDR1 and CDR2: SEHNR and FQNEAQ (reference sequence). CDR3: CASSFRLAGGVETQYF. In DNA form, the CDR3 reads TGTGCCAGCAGCTTCAGACTAGCGGGAGGAGTGGAGACCCAGTACTTC. The full variable domain, in which reference TRBV7-9 and TRBJ2-5 provide the parts outside the CDR3, is DTGVSQNPRHKITKRGQNVTFRCDPISEHNRLYWYRQTLGQGPEFLTYFQNEAQLEKSRLLSDRFSAERPKGSFSTLEIQRTEQGDSAMYLCASSFRLAGGVETQYFGPGTRLLVL.

This clonotype was recorded once. The V call is TRBV7-2, the J call TRBJ2-5; 8 nucleotides agree with TRBD2. Germline values: CDR1 SGHTA, CDR2 FQGNSA. The CDR3 sequence is 17 residues long. With V trimmed by 1 base and J by 5 bases, 12 bases remained unmatched. This chain's CDR3 is CASSLEASGGFRETQYF. CDR3 in DNA: TGTGCCAGCAGCTTAGAGGCCTCGGGAGGGTTTCGCGAGACCCAGTACTTC.

This clonotype was seen a few times. The rearrangement links TRBV7-2 to TRBJ2-1, with a tentative D call TRBD2 (6 bases). The CDR3 is made up of 12 amino acids. Germline-derived CDR1 and CDR2 are SGHTA and FQGNSA. Trimming shortened V by 2 bases and J by 9 bases, and 8 bases separated the two germline ends. In nucleotides, the CDR3 is TGTGCCAGCAGCTTACCGGGACTTGAGCAGTTCTTC. It yields the protein CASSLPGLEQFF.

This sequence joins TRBV24-1 and TRBJ2-1; TRBD2 aligns across 8 bases. From germline, CDR1 is KGHDR and CDR2 SFDVKD. The ends lost 4 bases at V and 8 bases at J; junction bases unmatched: 18. CDR3 length: 18 amino acids. In DNA, the CDR3 is TGTGCCACCAGTGAAGGAGCGGGAGCCGCATTTTTCAATTATGAGCAGTTCTTC. Amino acid sequence: CATSEGAGAAFFNYEQFF.

This clonotype was counted ten times or more. V gene TRBV5-1 combines with J gene TRBJ2-1; TRBD2 agrees at 10 bases. J gave up 2 bases and V 0 bases, and 2 bases lay outside the gene matches. CDR3 length equals 16 residues. The V gene's germline CDR1 is SGHRS and CDR2 YFSETQ. The CDR3 bases are TGCGCCAGCAGCTTGGTACTAGCGGGAACCTACAATGAGCAGTTCTTC. As protein: CASSLVLAGTYNEQFF.

The sample holds many counts of this clonotype. The chain recombines TRBV4-1 with TRBJ1-1; 7 bases match TRBD1. Germline-derived CDR1 and CDR2 are MGHRA and YSYEKL. J was trimmed by 0 bases and V by 1 base; bases with no gene match: 2. The CDR3 extends over 15 amino acids. The CDR3: CASSQGQGMNTEAFF. CDR3 coding DNA: TGCGCCAGCAGCCAAGGACAGGGAATGAACACTGAAGCTTTCTTT.

This clonotype is categorized as medium-sized. This chain links TRBV29-1 with TRBJ2-7; 11 positions agree with TRBD2. The length of the CDR3 is 18 residues. Looked up from germline, CDR1 is SQVTM and CDR2 is ANQGSEA. V trimming: 4 bases; J trimming: 2 bases; junction bases outside the gene matches: 16. The CDR3 region is CSVVSPAPTSGRTYEQYV. In DNA form, the CDR3 reads TGCAGCGTTGTGTCCCCCGCCCCAACTAGCGGGAGAACCTACGAGCAGTACGTC.

This clonotype was seen at least ten times. The gene calls are TRBV7-9 and TRBJ2-1; 10 nucleotides align to TRBD1. V lost 6 bases to trimming and J lost 4 bases; unmatched junction nucleotides: 6. Germline values: CDR1 SEHNR, CDR2 FQNEAQ (reference sequence). The length of the CDR3 is 15 residues. In DNA form, the CDR3 reads TGTGCCAGCAGTCAAAGGACAGGGGGTTACAATGAGCAGTTCTTC. Translation gives CASSQRTGGYNEQFF.

This clonotype was counted many times. This chain joins TRBV7-9 and TRBJ2-1; either TRBD1 or TRBD2 may fit D (5 bases each). The V gene's germline CDR1 is SEHNR and CDR2 FQNEAQ (reference sequence). There are 15 residues in the CDR3. Trimming left V 5 bases short and J 7 bases short, with 18 bases between. In DNA, the CDR3 is TGTGCCAGCAGCACGGGGACCCCCCGCGTGAATGAGCAGTTCTTC. Its protein is CASSTGTPRVNEQFF. The full variable domain, its missing parts supplied by reference TRBV7-9 and TRBJ2-1, is DTGVSQNPRHKITKRGQNVTFRCDPISEHNRLYWYRQTLGQGPEFLTYFQNEAQLEKSRLLSDRFSAERPKGSFSTLEIQRTEQGDSAMYLCASSTGTPRVNEQFFGPGTRLTVL.

In this sample, this clonotype turned up many times. The V and J genes are TRBV4-2 and TRBJ2-5, with 10 bases aligning to TRBD1. Germline CDR1 LGHNA, CDR2 YNFKEQ. Trimming took 1 base from V and 1 from J; bases not matched to a gene: 0. This CDR3 spans 15 amino acids. CDR3 sequence: CASSQGTGGQETQYF. CDR3 bases: TGTGCCAGCAGCCAAGGGACAGGGGGCCAAGAGACCCAGTACTTC.

This clonotype was seen more than once but under ten times. The chain recombines TRBV4-1 with TRBJ1-2; D uncertain. Germline lookup yields CDR1 MGHRA and CDR2 YSYEKL. Trimming took 1 base from V and 4 from J, leaving 13 bases between them. This CDR3 comprises 15 residues. The CDR3 protein is CASSQALGNIYGYTF. DNA for the CDR3: TGCGCCAGCAGCCAAGCATTGGGGAATATCTATGGCTACACCTTC.

This clonotype was counted many times. This chain links TRBV28 with TRBJ2-3; D gene uncertain. V shed 5 bases and J shed 7 bases, with 7 bases lying between them. The germline gives CDR1 MDHEN, CDR2 SYDVKM. This CDR3 spans 11 amino acids. In nucleotides, the CDR3 is TGTGCCAGCAGTCCCACCTATACGCAGTATTTT. Translation: CASSPTYTQYF.

This clonotype appeared many times. The chain couples TRBV11-3 to TRBJ1-3, with D perhaps matching TRBD1 (6 bases). Germline assignment: CDR1 SGHNT and CDR2 YENEEA. CDR3 size: 17 residues. V was clipped by 0 bases and J by 6 bases, with 18 bases between them. In DNA form, the CDR3 reads TGTGCCAGCAGCTTAGATTCGCGGGGGCAGGCTGAAAACACCATATATTTT. This encodes CASSLDSRGQAENTIYF.

Ten or more counts support this clonotype. V usage is TRBV24-1 and J usage is TRBJ2-1; TRBD2 matches 11 bases. Germline loops: CDR1 KGHDR, CDR2 SFDVKD. CDR3 length: 16 residues. Trimming took 4 bases from V and 7 from J; bases not matched to a gene: 8. For the CDR3, the DNA is TGTGCCACCAGTGACCCCAGACTAGCGGGATTTAATGAGCAGTTCTTC. Amino acid sequence: CATSDPRLAGFNEQFF.

The chain employs TRBV20-1 and TRBJ2-2; 15 bases agree with TRBD2. The length of the CDR3 is 17 residues. V lost 0 bases to trimming and J lost 7 bases; unmatched junction nucleotides: 6. The V gene's germline CDR1 is DFQATT and CDR2 SNEGSKA (reference sequence). CDR3 nucleotides: TGCAGTGCTAGAGATGGACTAGCGGGAGGGCCAAACGGGGAGCTGTTTTTT. This translates into CSARDGLAGGPNGELFF.

As to this clonotype: A read error is possible here, since a much larger clone lies one base away. J is TRBJ2-1 and V is TRBV24-1, with 13 nucleotides matching TRBD2. The CDR3 loop spans 17 amino acids. Germline V gene lookup returns CDR1 KGHDR and CDR2 SFDVKD. The chain's CDR3 is CAASGTSGTGPYNEQFF. The CDR3 coding sequence is TGTGCCGCCAGTGGGACTAGCGGGACCGGCCCCTACAATGAGCAGTTCTTC.